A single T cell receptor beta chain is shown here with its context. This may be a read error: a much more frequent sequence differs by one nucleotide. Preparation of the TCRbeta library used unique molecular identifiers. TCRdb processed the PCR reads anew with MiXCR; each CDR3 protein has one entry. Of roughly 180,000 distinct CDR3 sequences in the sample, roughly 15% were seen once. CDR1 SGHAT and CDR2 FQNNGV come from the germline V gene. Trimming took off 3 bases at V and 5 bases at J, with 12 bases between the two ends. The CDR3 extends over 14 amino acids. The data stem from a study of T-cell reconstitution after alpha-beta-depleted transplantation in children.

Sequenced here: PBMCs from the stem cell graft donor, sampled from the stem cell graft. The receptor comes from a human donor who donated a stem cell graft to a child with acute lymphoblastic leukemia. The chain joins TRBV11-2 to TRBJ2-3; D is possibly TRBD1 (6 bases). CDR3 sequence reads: CASSFQIQGDTQYF. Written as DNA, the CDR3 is TGTGCCAGCAGCTTTCAGATACAGGGAGATACGCAGTATTTT.